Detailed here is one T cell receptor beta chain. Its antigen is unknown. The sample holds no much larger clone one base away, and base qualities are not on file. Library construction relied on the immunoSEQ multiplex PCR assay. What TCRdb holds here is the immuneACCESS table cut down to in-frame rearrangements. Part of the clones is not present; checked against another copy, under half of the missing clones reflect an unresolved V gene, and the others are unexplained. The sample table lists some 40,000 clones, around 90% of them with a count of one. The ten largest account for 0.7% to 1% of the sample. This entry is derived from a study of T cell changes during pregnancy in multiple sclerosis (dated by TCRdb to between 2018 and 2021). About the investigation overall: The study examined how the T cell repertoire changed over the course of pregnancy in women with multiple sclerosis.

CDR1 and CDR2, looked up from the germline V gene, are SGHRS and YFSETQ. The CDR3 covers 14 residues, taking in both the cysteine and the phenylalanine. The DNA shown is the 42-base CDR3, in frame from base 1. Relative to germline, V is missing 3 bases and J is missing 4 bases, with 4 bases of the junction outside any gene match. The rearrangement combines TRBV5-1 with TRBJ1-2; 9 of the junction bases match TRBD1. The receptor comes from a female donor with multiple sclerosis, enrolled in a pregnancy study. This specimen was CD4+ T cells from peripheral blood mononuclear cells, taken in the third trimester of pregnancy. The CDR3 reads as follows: CASSWDRVSYGYTF. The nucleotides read TGCGCCAGCAGCTGGGACAGGGTGAGCTATGGCTACACCTTC. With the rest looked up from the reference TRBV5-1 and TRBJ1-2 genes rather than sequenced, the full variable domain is KAGVTQTPRYLIKTRGQQVTLSCSPISGHRSVSWYQQTPGQGLQFLFEYFSETQRNKGNFPGRFSGRQFSNSRSEMNVSTLELGDSALYLCASSWDRVSYGYTFGSGTRLTVV.